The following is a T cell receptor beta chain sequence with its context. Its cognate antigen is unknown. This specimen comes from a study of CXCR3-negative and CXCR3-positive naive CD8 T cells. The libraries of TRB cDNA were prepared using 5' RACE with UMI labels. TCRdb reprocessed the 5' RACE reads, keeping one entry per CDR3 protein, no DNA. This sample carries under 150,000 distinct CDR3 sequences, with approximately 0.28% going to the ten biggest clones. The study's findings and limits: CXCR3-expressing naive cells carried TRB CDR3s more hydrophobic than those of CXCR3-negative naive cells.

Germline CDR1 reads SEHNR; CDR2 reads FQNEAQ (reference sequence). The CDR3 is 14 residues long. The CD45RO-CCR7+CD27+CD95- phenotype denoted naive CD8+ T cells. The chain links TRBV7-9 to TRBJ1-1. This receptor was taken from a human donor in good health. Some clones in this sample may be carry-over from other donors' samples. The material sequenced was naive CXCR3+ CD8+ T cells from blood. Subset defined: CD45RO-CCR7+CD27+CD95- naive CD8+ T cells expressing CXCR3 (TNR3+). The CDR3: CASSLGSQNTEAFF.